One and the same sample provided the 31 T cell receptor beta chains below, sequenced in a study of T cell repertoires in cytomegalovirus infection (dated by TCRdb to the late 2010s). These receptors are not linked to any known antigen. This sample was sequenced with an Illumina HiSeq 1500. TCRdb trimmed the raw reads at Q25, called clones with MiXCR and kept productive beta chains. Records with the same CDR3 protein are collapsed into one entry carrying the most frequent genes and DNA. The sample includes fewer than 60,000 distinct CDR3 sequences, with roughly a fifth observed a single time. Around 77% of the sample goes to the ten largest clones. The treatment or condition label corresponds to: in vitro stimulation with specific CMV peptide epitopes to enrich CMV-specific T cells. The sequences come from CD8+ T cells from cultured PBMCs, collected from culture after CMV antigen stimulation. The receptors originated from a human donor in good health (CMV status not recorded). Some clones in this sample may be carry-over from other donors' samples.

This chain links TRBV4-1 with TRBJ2-1; D possibly corresponds to TRBD2 (5 bases). Trimming took 4 bases from V and 14 from J, leaving 18 bases between them. CDR1 is MGHRA, CDR2 YSYEKL, per germline. The CDR3 is 13 amino acids. CDR3 loop: CASSLALEVGEFF. CDR3 sequence (DNA): TGCGCCAGCAGCCTCGCCCTGGAGGTAGGAGAGTTCTTC.

This clonotype was found a few times. The CDR3 loop is CASSLGDDWQYF. CDR3 bases: TGTGCCAGCAGCTTAGGGGACGATTGGCAGTACTTC. The chain carries TRBV7-8 and TRBJ2-7; D possibly matches TRBD1 or TRBD2 (5 bases each). V was pared by 1 base and J by 9 bases, with 10 bases between. The V gene's germline CDR1 is SGHVS and CDR2 FQNEAQ. The CDR3 contains 12 residues. The variable domain in full, with the rest retrieved from reference TRBV7-8 and TRBJ2-7, is GAGVSQSPRYKVAKRGQDVALRCDPISGHVSLFWYQQALGQGPEFLTYFQNEAQLDKSGLPSDRFFAERPEGSVSTLKIQRTQQEDSAVYLCASSLGDDWQYFGPGTRLTVT.

The chain combines TRBV12-5 with TRBJ2-7; TRBD1 or TRBD2 may be the D gene (6 bases each). Germline loops: CDR1 LGHNT, CDR2 FRNRAP. Trimming stripped 7 bases from V and 4 bases from J, with 17 bases between. This CDR3 has 14 amino acids. The CDR3 spells CASAPPGAGYEQYF. The CDR3 DNA is TGTGCTAGTGCCCCCCCGGGGGCGGGTTACGAGCAGTACTTC.

The genes are TRBV6-1 and TRBJ2-2, with 10 positions matching TRBD2. Trimming removed 6 bases from V and 0 bases from J; junction bases left unmatched: 10. The CDR3 runs to 18 residues. Per the germline V gene, CDR1 is MNHNS and CDR2 is SASEGT. The CDR3 reads CASSLKIGLAANTGELFF. CDR3 in DNA: TGTGCCAGCAGCCTAAAGATAGGACTAGCGGCGAACACCGGGGAGCTGTTTTTT.

This clonotype has more than one count but fewer than ten. The V call is TRBV4-1, the J call TRBJ1-5, with D possibly matching TRBD1 (6 bases). This CDR3 spans 16 amino acids. Germline values: CDR1 MGHRA, CDR2 YSYEKL. V was shortened by 2 bases and J by 3 bases, with 14 bases between the two germline ends. The CDR3 coding sequence is TGCGCCAGCAGCCAATCGCCTACAGGGCCCAATCAGCCCCAGCATTTT. This translates into CASSQSPTGPNQPQHF.

CDR3 residues: CASRWTSGEDEQFF. The CDR3 coding sequence is TGTGCCAGCCGCTGGACTAGTGGGGAGGATGAGCAGTTCTTC. The J gene is TRBJ2-1, the V gene TRBV27; 7 bases agree with TRBD2. The CDR3 consists of 14 residues. Germline V gives CDR1 MNHEY, CDR2 SMNVEV (reference sequence). The junction had 12 bases not matched to a gene; V was cut back by 8 bases and J by 8 bases.

In its sample, this clonotype was seen a few times. V is TRBV19 and J is TRBJ2-7; D may be TRBD1 (5 bases). The CDR3 has 13 residues. V was clipped by 3 bases and J by 0 bases, with 6 bases between them. The germline V gene encodes CDR1 LNHDA and CDR2 SQIVND (reference sequence). CDR3 in amino acids: CASSMTVSYEQYF. The DNA for the CDR3 is TGTGCCAGTAGTATGACAGTCTCCTACGAGCAGTACTTC.

This clonotype has a handful of counts. The chain uses TRBV4-1 and TRBJ2-3, with D perhaps matching TRBD2 (6 bases). V dropped 3 bases and J dropped 4 bases, with 11 bases sitting between them. Germline-derived CDR1 and CDR2 are MGHRA and YSYEKL. This CDR3 has 14 residues. CDR3 sequence reads: CASSQDTSSDTQYF. In DNA, the CDR3 is TGCGCCAGCAGCCAGGACACTAGCTCAGATACGCAGTATTTT.

The chain joins TRBV24-1 to TRBJ2-7, with 8 bases matching TRBD1. V gave up 4 bases and J gave up 0 bases; unmatched junction bases: 4. The germline gives CDR1 KGHDR, CDR2 SFDVKD. The CDR3 extends over 15 amino acids. CDR3: CATSDRTGNSYEQYF. The DNA of the CDR3 is TGTGCCACCAGTGACCGGACAGGGAACTCCTACGAGCAGTACTTC.

There are a few counts of this clonotype. The genes are TRBV19 and TRBJ2-7; D is uncertain. The V and J ends lost 2 bases and 5 bases respectively, with 13 bases between them. From germline, CDR1 is LNHDA and CDR2 SQIVND (reference sequence). The CDR3 spans 14 residues. CDR3 protein: CASSILLNGDEQYF. The CDR3 DNA follows: TGTGCCAGTAGTATACTATTAAACGGAGACGAGCAGTACTTC.

This rearrangement joins TRBV2 to TRBJ2-3, with TRBD2 matching over 8 bases. The CDR3 is made up of 14 amino acids. In germline, CDR1 is SNHLY, CDR2 FYNNEI. V lost 5 bases, J lost 0 bases, and 1 base stayed unmatched. CDR3 in amino acids: CASSTSGSTDTQYF. Written as DNA, the CDR3 is TGTGCCAGCAGTACTAGCGGAAGCACAGATACGCAGTATTTT.

This clonotype was detected only a few times. The genes are TRBV7-2 and TRBJ2-1; 10 positions match TRBD2. The length of the CDR3 is 15 residues. Germline V gene data show CDR1 as SGHTA and CDR2 as FQGNSA. J lost 6 bases, V lost 4 bases, and 6 bases had no gene match. The CDR3 reads CASSSSGGALNEQFF. CDR3 sequence (DNA): TGTGCCAGCAGCTCGAGCGGGGGGGCTCTCAATGAGCAGTTCTTC.

This clonotype has a handful of counts. This CDR3 is CASSLGTGASYEQYF. In nucleotides, the CDR3 is TGTGCCAGCAGCTTAGGGACAGGGGCCTCCTACGAGCAGTACTTC. The J gene is TRBJ2-7, the V gene TRBV11-2, with TRBD1 matching 9 bases. Germline V gives CDR1 SGHAT, CDR2 FQNNGV. Trimming took 1 base from V and 0 from J; bases not matched to a gene: 1. The CDR3 has 15 amino acids.

The chain uses TRBV7-6 and TRBJ2-1, with 14 bases lining up with TRBD2. The CDR3 spans 16 residues. The germline V gene encodes CDR1 SGHVS and CDR2 FNYEAQ. Trimming cost V 2 bases and J 7 bases; bases outside gene matches: 4. CDR3 DNA sequence: TGTGCCAGCAGCTTAAAGGGACTAGCGGGGGCTAATGAGCAGTTCTTC. This gives the protein CASSLKGLAGANEQFF. Supplemented by reference TRBV7-6 and TRBJ2-1, the full variable domain reads GAGVSQSPRYKVTKRGQDVALRCDPISGHVSLYWYRQALGQGPEFLTYFNYEAQQDKSGLPNDRFSAERPEGSISTLTIQRTEQRDSAMYRCASSLKGLAGANEQFFGPGTRLTVL.

This clonotype has more than one count but fewer than ten. The J gene is TRBJ1-2, the V gene TRBV6-6; no clear D. V dropped 7 bases and J dropped 7 bases, with 13 bases sitting between them. CDR3 size: 12 residues. The germline V gene encodes CDR1 MNHNY and CDR2 SVGAGI (reference sequence). This CDR3 is CASTLSGVGYTF. The CDR3 DNA reads as TGTGCCAGCACCTTGAGTGGGGTTGGCTACACCTTC.

This clonotype was recorded a few times. The V call is TRBV7-6, the J call TRBJ1-4; D gene unclear. Germline assignment: CDR1 SGHVS and CDR2 FNYEAQ. V lost 5 bases and J 2 bases, leaving 9 bases between the germline ends. This CDR3 has 14 residues. Here the CDR3 reads CASSPGRTNEKLFF. The CDR3 DNA reads TGTGCCAGCAGCCCAGGACGGACTAATGAAAAACTGTTTTTT. Variable domain in full (rest from reference TRBV7-6 and TRBJ1-4): GAGVSQSPRYKVTKRGQDVALRCDPISGHVSLYWYRQALGQGPEFLTYFNYEAQQDKSGLPNDRFSAERPEGSISTLTIQRTEQRDSAMYRCASSPGRTNEKLFFGSGTQLSVL.

This clonotype was observed a few times. V gene TRBV6-5 combines with J gene TRBJ1-5, with TRBD1 identical over 9 bases. The CDR3 extends over 15 amino acids. CDR1 and CDR2 from the germline V gene are MNHEY and SVGAGI. V trimming: 2 bases; J trimming: 6 bases; junction bases outside the gene matches: 5. The CDR3 coding sequence is TGTGCCAGCAGTTACAGGGACAGGGCGGCTCAGCCCCAGCATTTT. This translates into CASSYRDRAAQPQHF.

Here the CDR3 DNA reads TGTGCCAGCAGAGCGGAGGGGAGCTCCTACAATGAGCAGTTCTTC. Translated, it gives CASRAEGSSYNEQFF. V and J are TRBV2 and TRBJ2-1, with D possibly TRBD2 on 6 matching bases. Trimming cost V 6 bases and J 0 bases, with 12 bases left between them. This CDR3 is 15 amino acids long. Germline V lookup: CDR1 SNHLY, CDR2 FYNNEI.

This chain links TRBV7-6 with TRBJ2-2, with D perhaps TRBD2 (5 bases). This CDR3 is built from 15 residues. CDR1 is SGHVS and CDR2 is FNYEAQ in the germline V gene. Deletions cut 2 bases from V and 1 base from J, with 8 bases between. The CDR3 sequence is CASSLRGRNTGELFF. The CDR3 DNA is TGTGCCAGCAGCTTAAGAGGGCGGAACACCGGGGAGCTGTTTTTT.

The V gene is TRBV4-1, the J gene TRBJ1-3, with D tentatively TRBD1 (5 bases). Between the trimmed V and J ends, which lost 1 base and 5 bases, there was a span of 21 bases. CDR1 and CDR2 (germline): MGHRA, YSYEKL. The CDR3 totals 18 residues. The CDR3 nucleotides read TGCGCCAGCAGCCAAGCCGGATCGGGGGTGAGAGAGAGAAACACCATATATTTT. This gives the protein CASSQAGSGVRERNTIYF.

This clonotype has more than one count but fewer than ten. The rearrangement joins TRBV7-9 to TRBJ1-4; D not resolved. Germline lookup yields CDR1 SEHNR and CDR2 FQNEAQ (reference sequence). The length of the CDR3 is 12 residues. Between the trimmed V and J ends, which lost 5 bases and 8 bases, there was a span of 9 bases. CDR3 sequence: CASSRTVEKLFF. In DNA form, the CDR3 reads TGTGCCAGCAGCCGCACAGTAGAAAAACTGTTTTTT. Combining the CDR3 with reference TRBV7-9 and TRBJ1-4 gives the whole variable domain DTGVSQNPRHKITKRGQNVTFRCDPISEHNRLYWYRQTLGQGPEFLTYFQNEAQLEKSRLLSDRFSAERPKGSFSTLEIQRTEQGDSAMYLCASSRTVEKLFFGSGTQLSVL.

The rearrangement links TRBV27 to TRBJ2-5; 8 nucleotides agree with TRBD2. Germline-derived CDR1 and CDR2 are MNHEY and SMNVEV (reference sequence). The CDR3 has 17 residues. V lost 2 bases to trimming and J lost 0 bases; unmatched junction nucleotides: 8. The CDR3 DNA reads as TGTGCCAGCAGTTTAAGCGCGGCTAGCGGGTACCAAGAGACCCAGTACTTC. As protein: CASSLSAASGYQETQYF.

V gene TRBV7-8 combines with J gene TRBJ2-1; 9 bases match TRBD2. CDR1 is SGHVS and CDR2 is FQNEAQ in the germline V gene. The CDR3 loop spans 16 amino acids. The J segment lost 4 bases and the V segment lost 2 bases, leaving 6 bases of the junction unmatched. In DNA form, the CDR3 reads TGTGCCAGCAGCTTATCAACTAGCGGGTATTACAATGAGCAGTTCTTC. This gives the protein CASSLSTSGYYNEQFF.

This clonotype has more than one count but fewer than ten. This chain links TRBV7-2 with TRBJ2-7; D is possibly TRBD1 (6 bases). Between the trimmed V and J ends, which lost 5 bases and 3 bases, there was a span of 17 bases. The CDR3 is made up of 15 amino acids. CDR1 is SGHTA, CDR2 FQGNSA, per germline. The CDR3 region has the DNA TGTGCCAGCAGCCCCCTCGGACAGAGTTTCTACGAGCAGTACTTC. This sequence encodes CASSPLGQSFYEQYF. Variable domain in full (rest from reference TRBV7-2 and TRBJ2-7): GAGVSQSPSNKVTEKGKDVELRCDPISGHTALYWYRQSLGQGLEFLIYFQGNSAPDKSGLPSDRFSAERTGGSVSTLTIQRTQQEDSAVYLCASSPLGQSFYEQYFGPGTRLTVT.

The chain links TRBV12-5 to TRBJ1-5; possibly TRBD1 for D (5 bases). Per the germline V gene, CDR1 is LGHNT and CDR2 is FRNRAP. The V gene lost 3 bases and the J gene lost 7 bases, with 10 bases spanning the gap. This CDR3 is 13 amino acids long. CDR3 nucleotides: TGTGCTAGTGGTTTAGGGGAGGACCAGCCCCAGCATTTT. Amino acids: CASGLGEDQPQHF.

This clonotype was detected only a few times. The chain recombines TRBV27 with TRBJ2-2; TRBD1 matches 9 bases. The CDR3 runs 15 residues. The J segment lost 6 bases and the V segment lost 5 bases, leaving 7 bases of the junction unmatched. Germline V gene lookup returns CDR1 MNHEY and CDR2 SMNVEV (reference sequence). Here the CDR3 reads CASSPRTGESGELFF. CDR3 DNA: TGTGCCAGCAGTCCACGGACAGGGGAGTCCGGGGAGCTGTTTTTT.

The chain carries TRBV4-1 and TRBJ2-7; D is possibly TRBD1 or TRBD2 (6 bases each). From germline, CDR1 is MGHRA and CDR2 YSYEKL. Trimming left V 1 base short and J 4 bases short, with 14 bases between. The CDR3 is 15 residues long. CDR3 protein: CASSQASGASYEQYF. As DNA, the CDR3 is TGCGCCAGCAGCCAAGCCTCGGGGGCGAGTTACGAGCAGTACTTC.

The genes are TRBV5-6 and TRBJ2-7, with D possibly being TRBD1 (6 bases). V was pared by 3 bases and J by 3 bases, with 10 bases between. The length of the CDR3 is 13 residues. CDR1 and CDR2 from the germline V gene are SGHDT and YYEEEE. CDR3 loop: CASSSDRIYEQYF. The CDR3 DNA reads as TGTGCCAGCAGCTCCGACAGGATCTACGAGCAGTACTTC.

The rearrangement joins TRBV7-8 to TRBJ2-2, with TRBD2 as a possible D gene (7 bases). The CDR3 totals 14 residues. From germline, CDR1 is SGHVS and CDR2 FQNEAQ. V lost 1 base and J lost 8, with 11 bases in between. The CDR3 loop is CASSLGGGAGELFF. Written as DNA, the CDR3 is TGTGCCAGCAGCTTAGGGGGGGGCGCGGGGGAGCTGTTTTTT.

This chain joins TRBV7-6 and TRBJ2-2; D not certain. With 1 base removed from V and 5 bases from J, the gap between germline ends came to 11 bases. CDR3 size: 15 residues. Germline assignment: CDR1 SGHVS and CDR2 FNYEAQ. The DNA of the CDR3 is TGTGCCAGCAGCTTAGGGGCTCCACCGACCGGGGAGCTGTTTTTT. Translation: CASSLGAPPTGELFF.

The V and J genes are TRBV23-1 and TRBJ2-3, with TRBD1 as a possible D gene (5 bases). TRBV23-1 counts as an open reading frame of uncertain function. V was trimmed by 3 bases and J by 2 bases, leaving 9 bases between them. The CDR3 extends over 14 amino acids. CDR3 nucleotide sequence: TGCGCCAGCAGTCACCAGACAGCCACAGATACGCAGTATTTT. Translation gives CASSHQTATDTQYF.